A selection of T cell receptor beta chains follows, all from one sample in a study of identical twins. MiXCR, run by TCRdb on the 5' RACE reads, gives a single entry per CDR3 protein. The table has about 450,000 distinct CDR3 sequences, about 18% seen once. The sequencing input was naive T cells sorted from blood. These receptors all stem from a man aged 45-65 years in good health. CDR3s include the opening cysteine and the closing phenylalanine or tryptophan. Fields, in order: D gene, clone size, J gene, V gene, CDR3 protein, CDR3 DNA. A D gene is named only where the DNA matches it firmly. Expanded clones are given a class, and other clones once, few, many or no size at all.

D gene: -; clone size: many; J gene: TRBJ2-2; V gene: TRBV6-5; CDR3 protein: CASSYVTNTGELFF; CDR3 DNA: TGTGCCAGCAGTTACGTGACCAACACCGGGGAGCTGTTTTTT
D gene: -; clone size: many; J gene: TRBJ2-7; V gene: TRBV25-1; CDR3 protein: CASSDGTTYEQYF; CDR3 DNA: TGTGCCAGCAGTGACGGGACGACCTACGAGCAGTACTTC
D gene: TRBD2; clone size: few; J gene: TRBJ2-1; V gene: TRBV3-1; CDR3 protein: CASSQGLAGGGEQFF; CDR3 DNA: TGTGCCAGCAGCCAAGGTCTAGCGGGAGGGGGTGAGCAGTTCTTC
D gene: -; clone size: many; J gene: TRBJ1-6; V gene: TRBV5-1; CDR3 protein: CASSPLGGPNSPLHF; CDR3 DNA: TGCGCCAGCAGCCCCTTGGGGGGCCCAAATTCACCCCTCCACTTT
D gene: TRBD1; clone size: -; J gene: TRBJ2-7; V gene: TRBV6-2/TRBV6-3; CDR3 protein: CASRFLGDRSYEQYF; CDR3 DNA: TGTGCCAGCAGATTTTTAGGGGACAGATCCTACGAGCAGTACTTC
D gene: -; clone size: few; J gene: TRBJ1-2; V gene: TRBV4-3; CDR3 protein: CASSQGVGENYGYTF; CDR3 DNA: TGCGCCAGCAGCCAAGGTGTTGGAGAAAACTATGGCTACACCTTC
D gene: TRBD1; clone size: many; J gene: TRBJ2-7; V gene: TRBV12-3/TRBV12-4; CDR3 protein: CASRGTGLSYEQYF; CDR3 DNA: TGTGCCAGCAGGGGGACAGGGCTTTCCTACGAGCAGTACTTC
D gene: -; clone size: -; J gene: TRBJ1-2; V gene: TRBV15; CDR3 protein: CATSRGAQVANYGYTF; CDR3 DNA: TGTGCCACCAGCAGAGGTGCCCAGGTAGCTAACTATGGCTACACCTTC
D gene: -; clone size: -; J gene: TRBJ1-1; V gene: TRBV18; CDR3 protein: CASSADGGGGTEAFF; CDR3 DNA: TGTGCCAGCTCAGCAGATGGGGGGGGCGGCACTGAAGCTTTCTTT
D gene: -; clone size: once; J gene: TRBJ2-1; V gene: TRBV21-1; CDR3 protein: CARRGVGANSNEQFF; CDR3 DNA: TGTGCCAGGAGGGGGGTGGGGGCGAACTCTAATGAGCAGTTCTTC
D gene: -; clone size: few; J gene: TRBJ1-5; V gene: TRBV20-1; CDR3 protein: CSARGGAQPQHF; CDR3 DNA: TGCAGTGCTAGAGGGGGGGCCCAGCCCCAGCATTTT
D gene: -; clone size: many; J gene: TRBJ2-2; V gene: TRBV6-1; CDR3 protein: CASTDSGRANTGELFF; CDR3 DNA: TGTGCCAGCACCGACTCGGGACGGGCGAACACCGGGGAGCTGTTTTTT
D gene: -; clone size: few; J gene: TRBJ2-7; V gene: TRBV27; CDR3 protein: CASRFHPLSYEQYF; CDR3 DNA: TGTGCCAGCCGCTTCCACCCCCTCTCCTACGAGCAGTACTTC
D gene: -; clone size: few; J gene: TRBJ2-5; V gene: TRBV5-5; CDR3 protein: CASSLVVQGQETQYF; CDR3 DNA: TGTGCCAGCAGCTTGGTCGTTCAGGGCCAAGAGACCCAGTACTTC
D gene: -; clone size: few; J gene: TRBJ1-1; V gene: TRBV4-3; CDR3 protein: CASSQVQVGEAFF; CDR3 DNA: TGCGCCAGCAGCCAGGTCCAGGTGGGGGAAGCTTTCTTT
D gene: -; clone size: -; J gene: TRBJ1-6; V gene: TRBV20-1; CDR3 protein: CSVSPLHF; CDR3 DNA: TGCAGTGTTTCACCCCTCCACTTT
D gene: -; clone size: few; J gene: TRBJ2-3; V gene: TRBV7-9; CDR3 protein: CASSPSDRLTFDTQYF; CDR3 DNA: TGTGCCAGCAGCCCATCCGACAGGCTAACGTTTGATACGCAGTATTTT
D gene: TRBD2; clone size: few; J gene: TRBJ2-3; V gene: TRBV7-2; CDR3 protein: CASSLVGGAVTDTQYF; CDR3 DNA: TGTGCCAGCAGCTTAGTCGGGGGGGCAGTGACAGATACGCAGTATTTT
D gene: TRBD2; clone size: -; J gene: TRBJ2-3; V gene: TRBV27; CDR3 protein: CASSSRLAAAPGTQYF; CDR3 DNA: TGTGCCAGCAGTTCCCGACTAGCGGCGGCCCCCGGGACGCAGTATTTT
D gene: TRBD1; clone size: -; J gene: TRBJ2-3; V gene: TRBV5-1; CDR3 protein: CASRTGASTDTQYF; CDR3 DNA: TGCGCCAGCAGAACAGGGGCCAGCACAGATACGCAGTATTTT
D gene: TRBD1; clone size: many; J gene: TRBJ1-6; V gene: TRBV20-1; CDR3 protein: CSAREGTDHNSPLHF; CDR3 DNA: TGCAGTGCTAGAGAGGGGACAGATCATAATTCACCCCTCCACTTT
D gene: TRBD2; clone size: few; J gene: TRBJ2-4; V gene: TRBV6-5; CDR3 protein: CASSYSRGLAGGSKNIQYF; CDR3 DNA: TGTGCCAGCAGTTACTCGAGAGGACTAGCGGGAGGGTCCAAAAACATTCAGTACTTC
D gene: TRBD2; clone size: -; J gene: TRBJ2-3; V gene: TRBV29-1; CDR3 protein: CSVAGTRASSTDTQYF; CDR3 DNA: TGCAGCGTCGCCGGGACTAGGGCCTCTAGCACAGATACGCAGTATTTT
D gene: -; clone size: once; J gene: TRBJ1-1; V gene: TRBV3-1; CDR3 protein: CASSPLSGTAMNTEAFF; CDR3 DNA: TGTGCCAGCAGCCCCCTCAGCGGAACAGCCATGAATACTGAAGCTTTCTTT
D gene: -; clone size: -; J gene: TRBJ2-3; V gene: TRBV7-2; CDR3 protein: CASSLIVGGFTDTQYF; CDR3 DNA: TGTGCCAGCAGCTTGATAGTGGGGGGCTTCACAGATACGCAGTATTTT
D gene: -; clone size: many; J gene: TRBJ2-7; V gene: TRBV4-3; CDR3 protein: CASSQVRWAGSYEQYF; CDR3 DNA: TGCGCCAGCAGCCAAGTAAGATGGGCAGGGTCGTACGAGCAGTACTTC